This TCR beta chain appears in the sequencing data of a study of beta chain features in type 1 diabetes. The ends were cut back, 8 bases at V and 9 bases at J, with 11 bases in the middle. This CDR3 is 11 amino acids long. Germline loops: CDR1 MNHEY, CDR2 SMNVEV (reference sequence). General study points: Patients with type 1 diabetes carried fewer insertions and had more deletions at their VDJ junctions. In every one of the four CD4+ subsets, TCRB CDR3s were moderately but significantly shorter in Type 1 diabetes patients.

All of the isolated RNA was reverse transcribed, so expressed TCRB transcripts were sequenced. Profiling relied on immunoSEQ multiplex PCR, and the TCRdb table lists in-frame clones only, not all of them. The table shows nearly 700,000 clones, with around an eighth occurring only once. This clone was seen more than once but under ten times. What it binds is unknown. The source of this sequence is a man younger than 35 with type 1 diabetes. Sequencing used naive CD4+ T cells from blood. The rearrangement links TRBV27 to TRBJ2-1; tentative D call: TRBD1 (5 bases). In nucleotides, the CDR3 is TGTGCCAGCGGGGCGCGGAGTGAGCAGTTCTTC. This sequence encodes CASGARSEQFF.